These 15 T cell receptor beta chains were all obtained from the same sample, sequenced in a study of beta chain features in type 1 diabetes. Every bit of the isolated RNA underwent reverse transcription, so sequencing read expressed TCRB transcripts. Sequenced by immunoSEQ multiplex PCR; TCRdb stores in-frame clones only, minus some. The sample contains 130,000 or so clones, about a tenth of which appear only once. The sequencing sample was made of central memory CD4+ T cells from blood. The receptors here all came from a middle-aged woman in good health.

The table lists this clone with many counts. The chain employs TRBV4-3 and TRBJ1-5, with 7 bases aligning to TRBD1. This CDR3 is 15 amino acids long. Per the germline V gene, CDR1 is LGHNA and CDR2 is YSLEER. Trimming took 2 bases from V and 0 from J; bases not matched to a gene: 1. The CDR3 protein is CASSQNRGSNQPQHF. For the CDR3, the DNA is TGCGCCAGCAGCCAAAACAGGGGTAGCAATCAGCCCCAGCATTTT.

This clone was found a few times. The V call is TRBV27, the J call TRBJ2-1, with a possible D match to TRBD2 (6 bases). Germline values: CDR1 MNHEY, CDR2 SMNVEV (reference sequence). CDR3 size: 16 residues. V lost 3 bases, J lost 5 bases, and 17 bases lay in between. The CDR3 region has the DNA TGTGCCAGCAGTTTGGGGTGGATAGCGGCAAACAATGAGCAGTTCTTC. Protein product: CASSLGWIAANNEQFF.

This clone was observed a few times. The chain has TRBV11-2 and TRBJ2-2; the D is unclear. CDR1 is SGHAT and CDR2 is FQNNGV in the germline V gene. The ends were cut back, 2 bases at V and 0 bases at J, with 7 bases in the middle. This CDR3 is built from 15 residues. The CDR3 nucleotides read TGTGCCAGCAGCTTAATACAAACGAACACCGGGGAGCTGTTTTTT. It translates to CASSLIQTNTGELFF.

In this sample, this clone turned up a few times. Other DNA sequences from this sample encode an identical CDR3 as well. The chain couples TRBV5-1 to TRBJ2-5; TRBD1 aligns across 7 bases. This CDR3 contains 14 residues. The ends lost 2 bases at V and 3 bases at J; junction bases unmatched: 4. CDR1 SGHRS and CDR2 YFSETQ come from the germline V gene. The CDR3 DNA reads TGCGCCAGCAGCTTAGGACAGGCCAAAGAGACCCAGTACTTC. As protein: CASSLGQAKETQYF.

This clone occurred a few times. The chain uses TRBV6-5 and TRBJ2-5; tentatively, D is TRBD2 (6 bases). Germline CDR1 reads MNHEY; CDR2 reads SVGAGI. The V end was cut by 1 base, the J end by 1 base, with 13 bases between. The CDR3 is 16 amino acids. The CDR3 DNA is TGTGCCAGCAGTTACTATACCGGGGGTCCCCAAGAGACCCAGTACTTC. Residues: CASSYYTGGPQETQYF.

The V gene is TRBV6-5, the J gene TRBJ1-6, with 8 nucleotides matching TRBD1. This CDR3 contains 16 residues. From germline, CDR1 is MNHEY and CDR2 SVGAGI. Trimming removed 2 bases from V and 9 bases from J; junction bases left unmatched: 9. DNA of the CDR3: TGTGCCAGCAGTTACCGTTCGACAGGGGTTACTTCACCCCTCCACTTT. Translating it yields CASSYRSTGVTSPLHF.

Sample share makes this clone medium-sized (0.01 to 0.1%). The chain combines TRBV21-1 with TRBJ2-3; the table's D call, TRBD1, has no DNA check behind it. TRBV21-1 constitutes a pseudogene. This CDR3 is built from 14 residues. Here the CDR3 reads CASGTVLPTDTQYF. DNA for the CDR3: TGTGCCAGCGGGACAGTCCTACCCACAGATACGCAGTATTTT.

V usage is TRBV5-4 and J usage is TRBJ2-5; D is ambiguous. V lost 3 bases and J 2 bases, leaving 2 bases between the germline ends. This CDR3 region has 11 residues. Germline assignment: CDR1 SGHNT and CDR2 YYREEE (reference sequence). CDR3: CASSSQETQYF. CDR3 nucleotides: TGTGCCAGCAGCTCACAAGAGACCCAGTACTTC.

V usage is TRBV18 and J usage is TRBJ2-3, with 7 nucleotides matching TRBD2. The CDR3 totals 16 residues. Per germline, CDR1 KGHSH and CDR2 LQKENI. V lost 5 bases, J lost 5 bases, and 13 bases stayed unmatched. DNA for the CDR3: TGTGCCAGCTCATTCTCTAGCGGCGCGGCGGGAGATACGCAGTATTTT. Its translation: CASSFSSGAAGDTQYF.

This clone was recorded a few times. The V and J genes are TRBV11-2 and TRBJ1-5; D might be TRBD1 (5 bases). The CDR3 sequence is 15 residues long. CDR1 SGHAT and CDR2 FQNNGV come from the germline V gene. Between the trimmed V and J ends, which lost 4 bases and 2 bases, there was a span of 12 bases. The CDR3 loop reads CASSSQERGNQPQHF. For the CDR3, the DNA is TGTGCCAGCAGCTCACAGGAACGGGGCAATCAGCCCCAGCATTTT.

This clone showed up just a few times. This chain uses TRBV7-2 with TRBJ2-3; no clear D gene. The germline V and J ends were trimmed by 2 bases and 6 bases, with 6 bases remaining between them. The CDR3 runs to 12 residues. Germline CDR1 is SGHTA and CDR2 is FQGNSA. DNA for the CDR3: TGTGCCAGCAGCTTATTGAGGGATACGCAGTATTTT. Translating it yields CASSLLRDTQYF. The variable domain in full, completed from reference TRBV7-2 and TRBJ2-3, reads GAGVSQSPSNKVTEKGKDVELRCDPISGHTALYWYRQSLGQGLEFLIYFQGNSAPDKSGLPSDRFSAERTGGSVSTLTIQRTQQEDSAVYLCASSLLRDTQYFGPGTRLTVL.

In its sample, this clone was seen a few times. The CDR3: CASSPDRDYGYTF. The DNA for the CDR3 is TGTGCCAGCAGTCCTGACAGAGACTATGGCTACACCTTC. The chain uses TRBV6-1 and TRBJ1-2, with D tentatively TRBD1 (5 bases). Germline V gene sequence: CDR1 MNHNS, CDR2 SASEGT. The CDR3 spans 13 residues. The V end lost 5 bases, the J end lost 3 bases, and 10 bases lay between the germline ends.

This clone was recorded a few times. V is TRBV5-6 and J is TRBJ1-2; 8 bases are shared with TRBD1. The CDR3 consists of 15 residues. V was pared by 4 bases and J by 1 base, with 6 bases of the junction left unmatched. The germline CDR1 and CDR2 sequences are SGHDT and YYEEEE. The CDR3 DNA reads TGTGCCAGCAGCGCAACACAGGGGGGTAACTATGGCTACACCTTC. Its translation is CASSATQGGNYGYTF.

This clone was detected ten times or more. V is TRBV27 and J is TRBJ1-1, with D uncertain. V lost 5 bases and J 1 base, leaving 11 bases between the germline ends. The CDR3 spans 14 residues. The germline V gene has CDR1 MNHEY and CDR2 SMNVEV (reference sequence). The DNA for the CDR3 is TGTGCCAGCAGTCCCCGTGGGCAGAACACTGAAGCTTTCTTT. Translated: CASSPRGQNTEAFF.

The V call is TRBV18, the J call TRBJ1-1, with unresolved D. CDR3 length: 16 residues. V lost 1 base, J lost 0 bases, and 12 bases lay in between. Per germline, CDR1 KGHSH and CDR2 LQKENI. This CDR3 is CASSPRWNDMNTEAFF. CDR3 DNA sequence: TGTGCCAGCTCACCACGGTGGAACGACATGAACACTGAAGCTTTCTTT.